This T cell receptor (beta chain) was captured in a study of T-cell reconstitution after alpha-beta-depleted transplantation in children listed by TCRdb under 2016. With regard to the full study: Using TCR repertoire profiling, the study followed T-cell immune reconstitution in a quantitative way in children after TCRalphabeta/CD19-depleted allogeneic hematopoietic cell transplantation.

The label giving this sample's treatment or condition can be read as: allogeneic hematopoietic cell transplantation with graft depleted of TCRalphabeta T cells and CD19 B cells. Transplant recipients were children who received TCRalphabeta/CD19-depleted allogeneic hematopoietic cell grafts. The CDR3 has 14 amino acids, counting the end cysteine and phenylalanine. Left in the record is the CDR3 DNA by itself, 42 bases read in frame from the first base. Taken from the germline V gene, the CDR1 and CDR2 loops are MDHEN and SYDVKM. V is reduced by 6 bases and J by 4 bases, leaving a spacing of 13 bases between them. What the work shows at the level of the full study, not this receptor alone: About two months after transplant, the apparently early recovery of alphabetaT-cell counts reportedly depended on just several hundred clones that had expanded rapidly and came from non-depleted graft cells. In some patients, the high TCRbeta diversity seen at day 60 was put down to recipient T cells and intrathymic progenitors that had survived conditioning. The frequencies of hyperexpanded clones fell over the following months, and after one year, T-cell counts and TCRbeta diversity were mostly attributed to newly produced T cells.

To prepare the library, PCR was applied. The instrument was an Illumina HiSeq 2500. To normalize quantification of the TCRbeta repertoire, the TCR libraries were built with molecular barcoding that relied on unique molecular identifiers. TCRdb itself trimmed the public reads at Q25 with fastp, ran MiXCR and retained productive beta chains. Each record represents a unique CDR3 protein, reported with the most common genes and DNA among its rows. For this sample the table gives about a million distinct CDR3 sequences, of which about 29% were detected only once. The ten largest clones add up to 28% of the sample. About this clonotype: The antigen this receptor binds is unknown. One base away there is no much larger clone; base qualities are not given.

The chain is made from TRBV28 and TRBJ2-1; a tentative D match to TRBD1 spans 5 bases. Sequencing was performed on PBMCs, mostly from graft donor cells, taken 360 days after TCRalphabeta/CD19-depleted stem cell transplant. The sequence came from a boy under two years old who had a stem cell transplant for SCID, so the T cells may come from the graft donor. The CDR3 amino acid sequence is: CASSRQNPYNEQFF. The base sequence is TGTGCCAGCAGCCGACAGAACCCATACAATGAGCAGTTCTTC.